Described below is a single T cell receptor (beta chain) sequence and its context. The antigen is not known. Method: immunoSEQ multiplex PCR; TCRdb's copy keeps in-frame clones and lacks some. Of about 330,000 clones listed, around 66% are singletons. This CDR3 spans 14 amino acids. V was cut by 0 bases and J by 2 bases, with 5 bases left in between. CDR1 and CDR2 (germline): SGHDN, FVKESK. This sample was taken from a study of cytotoxic CD8 clonotypes in ibrutinib-treated CLL. About the research overall: Partial response occurred in some 25 patients and complete response in 2; at median approximately 68 months, approximately 14 remained remitted and some twelve progressed. Response sampling came at median around twelve months of treatment, ranging about 6 to 40 months. Regarding the study as a whole: At baseline, clonality was higher than in age-matched healthy donors and correlated with CD8+ counts.

The J gene is TRBJ2-1, the V gene TRBV14, with D possibly being TRBD1 (5 bases). Sequenced material: PBMCs, taken after 36 months of ibrutinib treatment. This sequence was found in a human donor with chronic lymphocytic leukemia. The CDR3 protein is CASSQEQAYNEQFF. Written as DNA, the CDR3 is TGTGCCAGCAGCCAAGAACAGGCCTACAATGAGCAGTTCTTC.